The 27 T cell receptor beta chains listed next were all sequenced from one sample in a study of blood T cells in healthy people across ages (dated by TCRdb to between 2014 and 2017). The library was built by means of 5' RACE. Sequencer: Illumina HiSeq 2500. A second roughly 6 to 12 cycle PCR used a sample-barcoded 5' primer and a J-beta primer mix. TCRdb reprocessing: public reads trimmed at Q25 with fastp, clones called with MiXCR, in-frame beta chains kept. Each entry merges the rows of one CDR3 protein and shows their most common DNA and genes. The sample profile shows about 700,000 distinct CDR3 sequences; roughly 32% of them were found once. About 16% of the sample rests with the top ten. The sequenced sample consisted of blood. These receptors were collected from a woman of 80 years or more in good health. Donor details come from another sample of the same person, matched by shared clones.

The CDR3 protein is CSGPWFRRFSYEQYF. The CDR3 DNA follows: TGCAGCGGACCCTGGTTTCGAAGGTTCTCCTACGAGCAGTACTTC. The chain links TRBV29-1 to TRBJ2-7; no clear D. CDR1 and CDR2 from the germline V gene are SQVTM and ANQGSEA. Trimming shortened V by 7 bases and J by 0 bases, and 19 bases separated the two germline ends. This CDR3 spans 15 amino acids.

This chain joins TRBV10-3 and TRBJ2-5; D ambiguous. This CDR3 is built from 13 residues. Germline V lookup: CDR1 ENHRY, CDR2 SYGVKD. V was shortened by 0 bases and J by 4 bases, with 6 bases between the two germline ends. The CDR3 DNA is TGTGCCATCAGTGAGTCTGCCGGAGAGACCCAGTACTTC. It yields the protein CAISESAGETQYF.

This clonotype was detected many times. The rearrangement links TRBV5-1 to TRBJ2-7; D is tentatively TRBD1 or TRBD2 (7 bases each). Trimming took off 4 bases at V and 5 bases at J, with 16 bases between the two ends. This CDR3 region has 14 residues. Germline lookup yields CDR1 SGHRS and CDR2 YFSETQ. The CDR3 region is CASSRVAGGDEQYF. In DNA form, the CDR3 reads TGCGCCAGCAGCCGAGTTGCAGGGGGGGACGAGCAGTACTTC. Based on the CDR3 plus reference TRBV5-1 and TRBJ2-7, the full variable domain is KAGVTQTPRYLIKTRGQQVTLSCSPISGHRSVSWYQQTPGQGLQFLFEYFSETQRNKGNFPGRFSGRQFSNSRSEMNVSTLELGDSALYLCASSRVAGGDEQYFGPGTRLTVT.

CDR3 loop: CSAREFSGTRNEQFF. The CDR3 DNA reads as TGCAGTGCTAGAGAATTCTCCGGGACCCGCAATGAGCAGTTCTTC. The V call is TRBV20-1, the J call TRBJ2-1; the D gene could be TRBD1 or TRBD2 (5 bases each). V was shortened by 0 bases and J by 6 bases, with 15 bases between the two germline ends. The CDR3 has 15 residues. Germline V gene sequence: CDR1 DFQATT, CDR2 SNEGSKA (reference sequence).

This clonotype was picked up many times. The rearrangement links TRBV20-1 to TRBJ2-7; no clear D gene. Trimming stripped 0 bases from V and 8 bases from J, with 11 bases between. In germline, CDR1 is DFQATT, CDR2 SNEGSKA (reference sequence). This CDR3 has 12 amino acids. The CDR3 loop is CSARESSQKQYF. The CDR3 DNA reads TGCAGTGCTAGAGAATCCTCTCAGAAGCAGTACTTC.

The table lists this clonotype with many counts. This chain uses TRBV12-3 or TRBV12-4 with TRBJ1-4; D possibly corresponds to TRBD1 (5 bases). The CDR3 length is 14 residues. V shed 8 bases and J shed 5 bases, with 15 bases lying between them. CDR3 DNA: TGTGCCAGCCGAGGCGGGACGGCAAATGAAAAACTGTTTTTT. Translation: CASRGGTANEKLFF.

A remark on this clonotype: This may be a read error: a much more frequent sequence differs by one nucleotide. The chain's CDR3 is CSGGAYQETQFF. The CDR3 nucleotides read TGCAGCGGGGGGGCGTATCAAGAGACCCAGTTCTTC. The chain has TRBV29-1 and TRBJ2-5, with D perhaps TRBD1 or TRBD2 (6 bases each). The J call may be mistaken, given a closer DNA end match to TRBJ2-1. This CDR3 has 12 amino acids. Germline values: CDR1 SQVTM, CDR2 ANQGSEA.

The V gene is TRBV28, the J gene TRBJ2-1; no definite D call. Trimming took off 6 bases at V and 1 base at J, with 25 bases between the two ends. Germline V CDR1 and CDR2: MDHEN, SYDVKM. This CDR3 has 19 amino acids. The CDR3 region has the DNA TGTGCCAGCAGCCCCCCGACCGGTCATAAAATTGGATCCTACAATGAGCAGTTCTTC. Protein product: CASSPPTGHKIGSYNEQFF.

The sample holds many counts of this clonotype. J is TRBJ2-5 and V is TRBV20-1; D ambiguous. The V end was cut by 0 bases, the J end by 5 bases, with 7 bases between. This CDR3 has 12 residues. From germline, CDR1 is DFQATT and CDR2 SNEGSKA (reference sequence). The CDR3 spells CSARDLGETQYF. The CDR3 DNA is TGCAGTGCTAGAGATCTGGGCGAGACCCAGTACTTC.

This clonotype was detected a few times. The chain employs TRBV4-2 and TRBJ1-1, with a possible D match to TRBD1 (5 bases). V shed 0 bases and J shed 6 bases, with 8 bases lying between them. This CDR3 comprises 13 residues. Per the germline V gene, CDR1 is LGHNA and CDR2 is YNFKEQ. The CDR3, as DNA: TGTGCCAGCAGCCAAGATGTGGGGGCTGAAGCTTTCTTT. It translates to CASSQDVGAEAFF.

The sample holds a few counts of this clonotype. This chain links TRBV7-2 with TRBJ1-1; TRBD1 might be the D (6 bases). The CDR3 extends over 14 amino acids. Germline V gene sequence: CDR1 SGHTA, CDR2 FQGNSA. Trimming took off 6 bases at V and 0 bases at J, with 11 bases between the two ends. CDR3 protein: CASRFTGMNTEAFF. In DNA, the CDR3 is TGTGCCAGCAGATTTACAGGGATGAACACTGAAGCTTTCTTT.

This clonotype showed up many times. V gene TRBV20-1 combines with J gene TRBJ2-3; D possibly uses TRBD1 or TRBD2 (5 bases each). CDR1 is DFQATT and CDR2 is SNEGSKA in the germline V gene (reference sequence). Trimming shortened V by 3 bases and J by 0 bases, and 16 bases separated the two germline ends. The CDR3 has 16 residues. The CDR3 loop is CSARGDVQASTDTQYF. The CDR3 DNA is TGCAGTGCTAGGGGAGACGTACAGGCTAGCACAGATACGCAGTATTTT.

This clonotype occurred many times. This chain joins TRBV27 and TRBJ2-1; the D gene could be TRBD1 or TRBD2 (6 bases each). Germline CDR1 MNHEY, CDR2 SMNVEV (reference sequence). V was cut by 3 bases and J by 6 bases, with 12 bases left in between. This CDR3 spans 14 amino acids. CDR3 loop: CASSFRGGINEQFF. Written as DNA, the CDR3 is TGTGCCAGCAGTTTCAGGGGCGGGATCAATGAGCAGTTCTTC.

Ten or more counts support this clonotype. This sequence joins TRBV7-2 and TRBJ2-7; the D is unclear. Germline V CDR1 and CDR2: SGHTA, FQGNSA. Trimming removed 3 bases from V and 3 bases from J, with 6 bases in between. The CDR3 is made up of 12 amino acids. Written as DNA, the CDR3 is TGTGCCAGCAGCTTTGCGAACTACGAGCAGTACTTC. Translating gives CASSFANYEQYF.

The CDR3 DNA reads TGTGCCACCAGTGATTTGCATAAGACAGACCAAGAGACCCAGTACTTC. Translating gives CATSDLHKTDQETQYF. The gene calls are TRBV24-1 and TRBJ2-4, with a possible D match to TRBD1 (5 bases). The J call may be incorrect, as the DNA end agrees better with TRBJ2-5. From germline, CDR1 is KGHDR and CDR2 SFDVKD. This CDR3 has 16 amino acids.

There are many counts of this clonotype. This chain connects TRBV6-1 to TRBJ1-5; TRBD1 might be the D (6 bases). V was trimmed by 6 bases and J by 6 bases, leaving 15 bases between them. This CDR3 region has 14 residues. Germline CDR1 MNHNS, CDR2 SASEGT. This chain's CDR3 is CASSTHRDPQPQHF. The CDR3 region has the DNA TGTGCCAGCAGCACCCACAGGGACCCTCAGCCCCAGCATTTT.

The genes are TRBV4-3 and TRBJ1-6, with a weak D call TRBD1 (5 bases). The CDR3 consists of 18 residues. Trimming stripped 0 bases from V and 8 bases from J, with 20 bases between. Germline V gives CDR1 LGHNA, CDR2 YSLEER. The DNA of the CDR3 is TGCGCCAGCAGCCAAGATGTCCCAGTCGGGGGTGCGGATTCACCCCTCCACTTT. Encoded protein: CASSQDVPVGGADSPLHF.

Many counts were recorded for this clonotype. The V gene is TRBV4-3, the J gene TRBJ1-2; 7 nucleotides align to TRBD1. There are 18 residues in the CDR3. CDR1 and CDR2 from the germline V gene are LGHNA and YSLEER. Unmatched junction bases numbered 17, after V lost 3 bases and J lost 4 bases. CDR3 protein: CASSQSRKYRGGSYGYTF. The CDR3 DNA reads TGCGCCAGCAGCCAGAGCCGGAAATACAGGGGAGGTAGCTATGGCTACACCTTC.

This clonotype was observed at least ten times. This rearrangement joins TRBV6-5 to TRBJ1-1; TRBD1 might be the D (5 bases). Trimming left V 4 bases short and J 1 base short, with 16 bases between. The V gene's germline CDR1 is MNHEY and CDR2 SVGAGI. CDR3 length equals 16 residues. In DNA, the CDR3 is TGTGCCAGCAGTTGGAGACTGTTCGGGGGGAACACTGAAGCTTTCTTT. Translated, it gives CASSWRLFGGNTEAFF.

This clonotype occurred many times. CDR3 sequence (DNA): TGTGCCAGCAGCCAAGAGAGACAGGGGGTTCGGGATGAAAAACTGTTTTTT. It is translated as CASSQERQGVRDEKLFF. V usage is TRBV3-1 and J usage is TRBJ1-4; 9 positions agree with TRBD1. CDR1 is LGHDT, CDR2 YNNKEL, per germline (reference sequence). V trimming: 0 bases; J trimming: 6 bases; junction bases outside the gene matches: 8. CDR3 length: 17 amino acids.

Points on this clonotype: At one end the junction does not follow the germline gene, possibly because of a read error. The rearrangement links TRBV2 to TRBJ1-5; D not resolved. The CDR3 has 17 amino acids. CDR1 is SNHLY and CDR2 is FYNNEI in the germline V gene. CDR3 amino acids: CASSGSHGYMSNQPQHF. The CDR3 DNA sequence: TGTGCCAGCAGTGGGTCACATGGGTATATGAGCAATCAGCCTCAGCATTTT.

In its sample, this clonotype was seen a few times. The chain joins TRBV7-9 to TRBJ1-1, with 7 bases identical to TRBD1. Trimming at V came to 5 bases and at J to 0 bases, leaving 18 bases not matched to a gene. Germline lookup yields CDR1 SEHNR and CDR2 FQNEAQ (reference sequence). This CDR3 region has 19 residues. Here the CDR3 reads CASSADQSRGPRMNTEAFF. CDR3 coding DNA: TGTGCCAGCAGCGCCGACCAAAGTAGGGGGCCCCGGATGAACACTGAAGCTTTCTTT.

This clonotype has at least ten counts. J is TRBJ2-7 and V is TRBV28; possibly TRBD1 for D (6 bases). V shed 5 bases and J shed 2 bases, with 16 bases lying between them. CDR1 and CDR2 from the germline V gene are MDHEN and SYDVKM. The CDR3 is 15 residues long. DNA for the CDR3: TGTGCCAGCAGTAACAGGGCCCTCCCTCCCTACGAGCAGTACTTC. Protein sequence: CASSNRALPPYEQYF.

This clonotype was counted at least ten times. The chain links TRBV9 to TRBJ2-5; 7 bases fit TRBD2. J lost 7 bases, V lost 4 bases, and 13 bases had no gene match. Germline V lookup: CDR1 SGDLS, CDR2 YYNGEE. This CDR3 is built from 15 residues. This chain's CDR3 is CASSPREGPGGTQYF. Here the CDR3 DNA reads TGTGCCAGCAGCCCCCGAGAGGGGCCGGGGGGGACCCAGTACTTC.

There are a few counts of this clonotype. Possible read error: a much larger clone is one base away. The chain combines TRBV7-9 with TRBJ2-5; tentatively, D is TRBD2 (6 bases). CDR1 and CDR2 (germline): SEHNR, FQNEAQ (reference sequence). Trimming removed 0 bases at V and 9 bases at J, with 17 bases between. The CDR3 runs to 15 residues. The CDR3 region has the DNA TGTGCCAGCAGCTTAGCCGGCTCGTCGTGGGAGGCCCAGTACTTC. Its translation: CASSLAGSSWEAQYF.

Ten or more counts support this clonotype. This chain uses TRBV28 with TRBJ2-7; D is unclear. The germline V gene has CDR1 MDHEN and CDR2 SYDVKM. This CDR3 is built from 16 residues. Trimming stripped 3 bases from V and 0 bases from J, with 15 bases between. CDR3 sequence reads: CASSFVLGLSSYEQYF. The CDR3 nucleotides are TGTGCCAGCAGTTTCGTCTTGGGCCTAAGCTCCTACGAGCAGTACTTC.

The rearrangement joins TRBV21-1 to TRBJ2-1; TRBD2, as called in the table, went unchecked against the DNA. TRBV21-1 is labeled a pseudogene. The CDR3 runs 21 residues. In nucleotides, the CDR3 is TGTGCCAGCAGACCGTCCCCTAGCGGCGATCCCACTTTAAGCTCCTACAATGAGCAGTTCTTC. Residues: CASRPSPSGDPTLSSYNEQFF.